This T cell receptor beta chain was retrieved from a study of metastatic and nonmetastatic thyroid tumors. Per the germline V gene, CDR1 is SGHNT and CDR2 is YENEEA. The CDR3 is 17 residues long. With 0 bases removed from V and 7 bases from J, the gap between germline ends came to 19 bases. Patients underwent thyroid surgery, and none had received any treatment before it. TCRdb re-called clones via MiXCR from the PCR reads. The repertoire holds fewer than 5,000 clones, about 23% seen once, with approximately 20% in the top ten. This clone was detected many times. Within the sample, other DNA sequences also encode this same CDR3.

Sequenced sample: tumor tissue. The source of this sequence is a male donor with papillary thyroid cancer or a benign thyroid nodule (not recorded which). Some clones in this sample may be carry-over from other donors' samples. The chain recombines TRBV11-3 with TRBJ2-4; D possibly uses TRBD1 or TRBD2 (5 bases each). CDR3 coding DNA: TGTGCCAGCAGCTTAGAGGGTTTTGCTTTTCGGGGCAACATTCAGTACTTC. Its translation is CASSLEGFAFRGNIQYF.